This T cell receptor beta chain was sequenced for a study of human T cells and chemical hapten exposure. This clonotype was picked up a small number of times. With a much larger clone just one base away, this may be a read error. TCRdb re-called the RACE reads with MiXCR, one entry per CDR3 protein. The table lists approximately 32,000 distinct CDR3 sequences, less than 15% of them singletons. Time point defined: pre-sensitization, week 0. Treatment here: therapeutic diphenylcyclopropenone sensitization with weekly scalp DPC. Total RNA extraction was carried out from unfractionated whole blood. CDR1 is SGHDT and CDR2 is YYEEEE in the germline V gene. The CDR3 length is 14 residues.

The gene calls are TRBV5-6 and TRBJ2-7, with 8 bases aligning to TRBD1. This sequence was found in a woman between 35 and 50 years old with alopecia areata. Some clones in this sample may be carry-over from other donors' samples. The source material was whole blood, sampled in connection with sensitization to the hapten diphenylcyclopropenone (DPC). This CDR3 reads CASSPGQGPYGQYF. Written as DNA, the CDR3 is TGTGCCAGCAGCCCCGGACAGGGTCCCTACGGGCAGTACTTC.